This entry describes one T cell receptor (beta chain). The count of this clone is one. Its antigen target is currently unknown. Base-call qualities are not available, and no considerably larger clone is one nucleotide away. This entry belongs to a study of early stage breast cancer tumors (dated by TCRdb to the late 2010s). Context from the whole study: Of the 15 to 20 invasive breast tumors, around twelve were found to be estrogen receptor-positive, progesterone receptor-positive and HER2-negative. Of the approximately twelve ER+/PR+/HER2- tumors, eight were classified as invasive ductal carcinomas and four as invasive lobular carcinomas. The average read coverage per sample was about 10-fold. A total of some 2.6 million templates, representing under 1.1 million unique clonotypes, were detected across all samples.

The study profiled bulk TCR beta-chain repertoires in matched peripheral blood, tumor and adjacent normal breast tissue taken from approximately 15 patients with early-stage breast cancer. Before surgery, about 4.5-11 mL of whole blood was collected into EDTA tubes and then processed within 2 hours. Ficoll-Paque centrifugation in SepMate-50 tubes was used to isolate peripheral blood mononuclear cells. For storage in liquid nitrogen, PBMCs were cryopreserved as aliquots of about 1.9 to 4 million cells in about 90% FBS with roughly 10% DMSO. The Qiagen AllPrep DNA/RNA Mini kit was used to extract genomic DNA. Every sample was amplified as two independent genomic DNA replicates, using approximately 550 ng for blood and approximately 1.5 ug for tumor or normal breast. Following the manufacturer's instructions, the ImmunoSeq Intro kit was used to carry out TCRB sequencing on genomic DNA. Multiplex PCR was run for approximately 29 cycles using proprietary primers and spike-in control sequences for absolute quantification. Single-end 150-bp reads were used to sequence an 87-bp fragment covering the CDR3 and the flanking V and J genes. Each lane of an Illumina MiSeq using version 3.0 chemistry carried seven multiplexed samples, with two replicates per sample. The original pipeline was this. Raw data were processed with the vendor's proprietary pipeline, and both replicates were merged into a single result per sample. Clonotypes were defined as productive rearrangements sharing the V-gene family, CDR3 amino acid sequence and J-gene segment. To compute clonality, the normalized Shannon entropy (Pielou evenness) of TCRB abundances was subtracted from 1. To estimate T cell density, the total number of templates was divided by the number of input cells, which was inferred from the amount of DNA input. Recon was used with default parameters to estimate total repertoire diversity and clonality. A clonotype was considered tumor-enriched if its abundance in tumor exceeded 0.1% and was at least 32-fold higher than its abundance in normal breast. Held by TCRdb, this immuneACCESS table contains in-frame sequences only and omits some clones. Under half of the omission traces to an unresolved V gene where checked; the cause of the rest is unknown. That table is the source of V, J and clone size, and D and trimming were worked out from the DNA. For this sample there are 25,000 to 30,000 clones; approximately 84% appear just once. The top ten hold roughly 9.9% of the sample.

CDR3 length: 13 amino acids, cysteine to phenylalanine. The DNA shown is the 39-base CDR3, in frame from base 1. V drops 0 bases and J drops 4 bases, leaving 8 bases in between. Taken from the germline V gene (reference sequence), the CDR1 and CDR2 loops are SGHKS and YYEKEE. The full study reports these points: Because the cohort was small, analysis by tumor subtype was not possible. Enriched TCRB sequences shared across patients were found to be mostly commonly generated sequences that were unlikely to play an important role in the tumor microenvironment. Repertoires from blood and normal breast were more alike than repertoires from blood and tumor, and in about 90% of the 16 patients, comparing each tissue with blood separated tumor from normal. Compared with adjacent normal breast tissue, tumors had higher clonality and roughly 2.5-fold greater T cell density. Sequencing bulk genomic DNA from unsorted cells could not capture chain pairing or functional markers like CD4, CD8 and FOXP3.

The sample taken for sequencing was blood. The sequence links TRBV5-5 to TRBJ2-7; the D element might be TRBD1 or TRBD2, as each aligns at 5 bases. The clonotype was recovered from a person aged 45-65 years with breast cancer. The CDR3 has the sequence CASSLVREYEQYF. The nucleotides are TGTGCCAGCAGCTTGGTCAGGGAGTACGAGCAGTACTTC.